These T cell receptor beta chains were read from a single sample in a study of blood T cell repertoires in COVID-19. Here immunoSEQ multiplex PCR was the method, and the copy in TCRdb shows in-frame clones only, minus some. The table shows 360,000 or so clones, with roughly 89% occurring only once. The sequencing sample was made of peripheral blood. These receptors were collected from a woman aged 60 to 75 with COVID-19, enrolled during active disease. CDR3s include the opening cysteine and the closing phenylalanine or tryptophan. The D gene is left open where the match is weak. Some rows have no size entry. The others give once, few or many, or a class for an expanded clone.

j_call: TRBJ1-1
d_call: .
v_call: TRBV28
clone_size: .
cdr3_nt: TGTGCCAGCAGTGCAGATAGTGACTACGACACTGAAGCTTTCTTT
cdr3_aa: CASSADSDYDTEAFF

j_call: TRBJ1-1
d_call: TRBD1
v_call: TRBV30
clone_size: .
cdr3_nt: TGTGCCTGGAGGGGGACAGGGTTCGTGCAAGCTTTCTTT
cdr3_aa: CAWRGTGFVQAFF

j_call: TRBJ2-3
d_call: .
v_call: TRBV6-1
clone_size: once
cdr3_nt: TGTGCCAGCAGTGATCGGAGGGTTTCGGGTACAGATACGCAGTATTTT
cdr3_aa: CASSDRRVSGTDTQYF

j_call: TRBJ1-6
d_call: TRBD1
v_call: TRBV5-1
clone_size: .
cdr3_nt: TGCGCCAGCAGTTTGGGGCCCCCTATTACAGGGGGCGTTAGTCCCCTCCACTTT
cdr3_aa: CASSLGPPITGGVSPLHF

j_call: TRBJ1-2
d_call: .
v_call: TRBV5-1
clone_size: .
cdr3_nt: TGCGCCAGCAGCGCAGAGGGCTCCTATGGCTACACCTTC
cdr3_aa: CASSAEGSYGYTF

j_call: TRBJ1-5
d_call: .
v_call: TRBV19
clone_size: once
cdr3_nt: TGTGCCAGTAGGGGCCTCGGTGCTAGCAATCAGCCCCAGCATTTT
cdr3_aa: CASRGLGASNQPQHF

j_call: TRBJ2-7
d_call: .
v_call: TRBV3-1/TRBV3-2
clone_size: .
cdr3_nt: TGTGCCAGCAGCCAAGGATTACGTACAGGACAGTACTTC
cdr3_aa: CASSQGLRTGQYF

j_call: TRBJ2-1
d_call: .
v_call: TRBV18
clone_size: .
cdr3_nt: TGTGCCAGCTCACTAAACTTAAACAATGAGCAGTTCTTC
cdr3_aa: CASSLNLNNEQFF

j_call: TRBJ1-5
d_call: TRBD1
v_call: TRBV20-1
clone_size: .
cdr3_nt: TGCAGTGCTAGTGACAGGGACAATCAGCCCCAGCATTTT
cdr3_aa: CSASDRDNQPQHF

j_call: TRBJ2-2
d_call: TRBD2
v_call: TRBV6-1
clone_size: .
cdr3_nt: TGTGCCAGCAGTGCACTAGCGGGGGGGGGCTACACCGGGGAGCTGTTTTTT
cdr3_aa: CASSALAGGGYTGELFF

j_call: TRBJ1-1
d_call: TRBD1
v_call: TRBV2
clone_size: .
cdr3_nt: TGTGCCAGCAGTGAAGCCCGGACAGGCCCCGGCAAAGCTTTCTTT
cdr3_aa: CASSEARTGPGKAFF

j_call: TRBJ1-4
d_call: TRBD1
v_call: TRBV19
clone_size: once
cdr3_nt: TGTGCCAGTAGTTACCAAGGCCCCGGTCGGACAGGGAATGAAAAACTGTTTTTT
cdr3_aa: CASSYQGPGRTGNEKLFF

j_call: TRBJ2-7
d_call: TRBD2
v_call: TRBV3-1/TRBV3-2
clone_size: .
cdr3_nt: TGTGCCAGCAGCCAGGGACTAGCGGTTGGTTCCTACGAGCAGTACTTC
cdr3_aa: CASSQGLAVGSYEQYF

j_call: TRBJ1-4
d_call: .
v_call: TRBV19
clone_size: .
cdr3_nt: TGTGCCAGTAGCAGTCCCAGGAGGGAGGGGGCTAATGAAAAACTGTTTTTT
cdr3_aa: CASSSPRREGANEKLFF

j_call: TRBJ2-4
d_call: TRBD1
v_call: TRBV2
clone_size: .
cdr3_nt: TGTGCCACATACAGGGGAAACATTCAGTACTTC
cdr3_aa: CATYRGNIQYF

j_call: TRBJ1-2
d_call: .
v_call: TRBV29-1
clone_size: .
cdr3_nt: TGCAGCGTTGAAGTGATCACAACCAACTATGGCTACACCTTC
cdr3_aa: CSVEVITTNYGYTF

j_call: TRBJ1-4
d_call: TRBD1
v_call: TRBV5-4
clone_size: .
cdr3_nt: TGTGCCAGCAGCTTGACAGGGGCTAATGAAAAACTGTTTTTT
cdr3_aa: CASSLTGANEKLFF

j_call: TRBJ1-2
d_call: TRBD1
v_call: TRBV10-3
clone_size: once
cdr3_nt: TGTGCCATCTCACAGGGGCGCAACTATGGCTACACCTTC
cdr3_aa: CAISQGRNYGYTF

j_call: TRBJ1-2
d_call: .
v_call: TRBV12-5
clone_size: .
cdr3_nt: TGTGCTAGTGGGGGACAAGGCAACTATGGCTACACCTTC
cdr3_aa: CASGGQGNYGYTF

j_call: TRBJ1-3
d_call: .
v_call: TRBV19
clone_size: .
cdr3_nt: TGTGCCAGTACCCGGACGGACACTCTGGGAAACACCATATATTTT
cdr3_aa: CASTRTDTLGNTIYF

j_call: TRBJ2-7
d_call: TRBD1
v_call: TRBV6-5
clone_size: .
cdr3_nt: TGTGCCAGCAGTTATAGACGGGACAGCTCCTACGAGCAGTACTTC
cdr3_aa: CASSYRRDSSYEQYF

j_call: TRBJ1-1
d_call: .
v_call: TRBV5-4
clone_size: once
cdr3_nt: TGTGCCAGCAGCTTGGGTGGGGCAGGGGCCATGAACACTGAAGCTTTCTTT
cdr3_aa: CASSLGGAGAMNTEAFF

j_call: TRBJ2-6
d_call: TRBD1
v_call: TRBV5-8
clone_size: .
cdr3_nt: TGTGCCAGCAGTCCCCGGGACAGGGTTACAGCTGGGGCCAACGTCCTGACTTTC
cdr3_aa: CASSPRDRVTAGANVLTF